These 23 T cell receptor beta chains came from one sample sequenced in a study of T cells in women clearing cervical HPV infection. Profiled with immunoSEQ multiplex PCR; TCRdb holds only in-frame clones, not every one. The table lists roughly 22,000 clones. The specimen was blood buffy coat. The receptors here all came from a woman between 18 and 70 years old with a cervical HPV16 infection that either progressed to CIN3+ or cleared (not recorded which).

Turning to this clone: The CDR3 end is not reached by the read, which stops 3 residues before it; the germline J gene fills it in. V usage is TRBV19 and J usage is TRBJ1-1; TRBD1 might be the D (6 bases). V lost 5 bases and J lost 1, with 17 bases in between. The CDR3 extends over 16 amino acids. CDR1 is LNHDA, CDR2 SQIVND, per germline (reference sequence). The CDR3 here is CASSFGQIRGNTEAFF. The covered CDR3 bases are TGTGCCAGTAGTTTCGGACAGATCAGGGGGAACACTGAA.

In the case of this clone: The CDR3 extends 3 residues past the end of the read, so its final part is completed from the germline J gene. The J gene is TRBJ1-6, the V gene TRBV3-1 (or the pseudogene TRBV3-2); 8 nucleotides line up with TRBD1. V shed 6 bases, J shed 6 bases, and the junction held 4 bases outside the gene matches. The CDR3 contains 14 residues. In germline, CDR1 is LGHDT, CDR2 YNNKEL (reference sequence). The DNA read from the CDR3 is TGTGCCAGCAGACTCGGGACAGGTAATTCACCC. This encodes CASRLGTGNSP. The CDR3 as a whole reads CASRLGTGNSPLHF.

Remarks on this clone: The read finishes 3 residues shy of the CDR3 end, and the germline J gene is used to complete it. This sequence joins TRBV18 and TRBJ2-4, with 7 bases aligning to TRBD1. Per the germline V gene, CDR1 is KGHSH and CDR2 is LQKENI. This CDR3 has 14 amino acids. The J segment lost 8 bases and the V segment lost 4 bases, leaving 8 bases of the junction unmatched. The CDR3 loop is CASSLTGVADIQYF. The CDR3 DNA, read in part, is TGTGCCAGCTCACTAACAGGGGTTGCGGACATT.

As for this clone: A junction boundary mismatches the germline segment, possibly from a read error. From the germline J gene comes the end of the CDR3, since the read stops 3 residues before it. This chain connects TRBV29-1 to TRBJ2-3; D ambiguous. The CDR3 totals 14 residues. CDR1 and CDR2 (germline): SQVTM, ANQGSEA. CDR3 bases read: TGCAGCGTTGCGCCCAGGTCCCCCCCAGAGACG. Its protein is CSVAPRSPPET. The whole CDR3 protein reads CSVAPRSPPETQYF.

As concerns this clone: Sequencing ends 3 residues short of the CDR3 end; the germline J gene provides the rest. V and J are TRBV5-5 and TRBJ1-2; 7 nucleotides line up with TRBD1. With 5 bases clipped from V and 5 bases from J, the junction kept 12 bases outside the gene matches. The CDR3 runs to 15 residues. From germline, CDR1 is SGHKS and CDR2 YYEKEE (reference sequence). The chain's CDR3 is CASSYEDRPLYGYTF. The CDR3 DNA, read in part, is TGTGCCAGCAGTTACGAGGACAGGCCGCTATATGGC.

Note on this clone: Sequencing ends 3 residues short of the CDR3 end; the germline J gene provides the rest. The chain carries TRBV19 and TRBJ2-7; D not certain. The CDR3 runs 12 residues. With 7 bases removed from V and 6 bases from J, the gap between germline ends came to 13 bases. Germline CDR1 reads LNHDA; CDR2 reads SQIVND (reference sequence). The CDR3 sequence: CASTSRYGEQYF. Incomplete CDR3 DNA: TGTGCCAGTACAAGCAGGTACGGCGAG.

Remarks on this clone: The CDR3 end falls 3 residues outside the read, so it is completed with the germline J gene. V usage is TRBV29-1 and J usage is TRBJ1-4; TRBD1 is a possible D gene (6 bases). V lost 8 bases to trimming and J lost 6 bases, with 13 bases between them. The CDR3 is made up of 12 amino acids. The V gene's germline CDR1 is SQVTM and CDR2 ANQGSEA. The part of the CDR3 DNA that was read is TGCAGCTCTCAGGGGCAAGATGAAAAA. This codes for CSSQGQDEK. From start to end, the CDR3 is CSSQGQDEKLFF.

In the case of this clone: The read comes to an end 3 residues before the CDR3 does, leaving the germline J gene to fill in the end. The gene calls are TRBV7-2 and TRBJ2-1, with 10 bases identical to TRBD2. V gave up 5 bases and J gave up 8 bases; unmatched junction bases: 9. The CDR3 is 15 amino acids. Germline V gives CDR1 SGHTA, CDR2 FQGNSA. CDR3 in amino acids: CASSHRVAGGDEQFF. The covered CDR3 bases are TGTGCCAGCAGCCACCGGGTAGCGGGAGGCGATGAG.

To note about this clone: The read stops 3 residues short of the end of the CDR3; the missing end is completed from the germline J gene. The V and J genes are TRBV20-1 and TRBJ2-5; the match to TRBD2 covers 7 bases. With V trimmed by 5 bases and J by 5 bases, 8 bases remained unmatched. Germline assignment: CDR1 DFQATT and CDR2 SNEGSKA (reference sequence). The CDR3 is 13 residues long. The CDR3 protein is CSALRDYPETQYF. The sequenced CDR3 bases are TGCAGTGCTCTCCGGGACTATCCGGAGACC.

Notes on this clone: Read coverage stops 3 residues before the CDR3 terminus; the germline J gene supplies the remainder. The rearrangement links TRBV10-3 to TRBJ1-1; D is undetermined. This CDR3 comprises 13 residues. From germline, CDR1 is ENHRY and CDR2 SYGVKD. Deletions cut 5 bases from V and 1 base from J, with 8 bases between. The part of the CDR3 DNA that was read is TGTGCCATCAGTCCGACGGGGAACACTGAA. It specifies CAISPTGNTE. The whole CDR3 sequence reads CAISPTGNTEAFF.

Points on this clone: The missing CDR3 end, 3 residues past where the read stops, is filled in from the germline J gene. J is TRBJ2-4 and V is TRBV7-3, with D possibly being TRBD2 (8 bases). There are 12 residues in the CDR3. CDR1 and CDR2 from the germline V gene are SGHTA and FQGTGA. The CDR3 is CASVEGAGGQYF. CDR3 bases read: TGTGCCAGCGTCGAGGGGGCGGGGGGT.

Comments on this clone: The read is 3 residues too short to cover the CDR3 end, so that end is filled in from the germline J gene. This chain links TRBV5-1 with TRBJ2-3; TRBD1 might be the D (7 bases). This CDR3 is built from 15 residues. The germline CDR1 and CDR2 sequences are SGHRS and YFSETQ. CDR3 protein: CASSFGGQNQETQYF. Partial CDR3 DNA: TGCGCCAGCAGCTTCGGGGGACAGAACCAAGAGACG.

A word on this clone: The sequence runs out 3 residues before the end of the CDR3; the remainder is reconstructed from the germline J gene. The V and J genes are TRBV28 and TRBJ2-7, with TRBD2 as a possible D gene (7 bases). The germline V gene has CDR1 MDHEN and CDR2 SYDVKM. The CDR3 has 16 amino acids. Trimming cost V 4 bases and J 5 bases, with 21 bases left between them. CDR3 DNA, as far as it was read: TGTGCCAGCAGTTCTTCCACAGGGAGGGGGTTGAACGAG. Translated: CASSSSTGRGLNE. The CDR3, in full, reads CASSSSTGRGLNEQYF.

Note on this clone: Sequencing ends 3 residues short of the CDR3 end; the germline J gene provides the rest. The J gene is TRBJ1-2, the V gene TRBV7-9; no definite D call. CDR1 and CDR2 from the germline V gene are SEHNR and FQNEAQ (reference sequence). CDR3 length: 12 residues. The DNA read from the CDR3 is TGTGCCAGCAGCTTGCTCACCTACGAC. Encoded protein: CASSLLTYD. The whole CDR3 protein is CASSLLTYDYTF. The full variable domain, completed using reference TRBV7-9 and TRBJ1-2, is DTGVSQNPRHKITKRGQNVTFRCDPISEHNRLYWYRQTLGQGPEFLTYFQNEAQLEKSRLLSDRFSAERPKGSFSTLEIQRTEQGDSAMYLCASSLLTYDYTFGSGTRLTVV.

This clone is labeled medium-sized (0.01 to 0.1%) based on frequency. Coverage ceases 3 residues before the CDR3 finishes, and the germline J gene fills in the end. V is TRBV30 and J is TRBJ2-6, with 10 positions matching TRBD1. This CDR3 region has 15 residues. After removal of 7 bases from V and 1 base from J, the junction contained 4 bases not matched to a gene. CDR1 and CDR2 from the germline V gene are GTSNPN and SVGIG (reference sequence). The CDR3: CASRDRGSGANVLTF. The part of the CDR3 DNA that was read is TGTGCCTCCCGGGACAGGGGATCTGGGGCCAACGTC.

On this clone: The read comes to an end 3 residues before the CDR3 does, leaving the germline J gene to fill in the end. The genes are TRBV12-3 or TRBV12-4 and TRBJ2-2, with 9 bases that match TRBD1. This CDR3 has 15 residues. The covered CDR3 bases are TGTGCCAGCAGCTATACCGGGACAGGGAAATCACCG. Protein product: CASSYTGTGKSP. The CDR3 as a whole reads CASSYTGTGKSPLFF.

To note about this clone: The read is 3 residues too short to cover the CDR3 end, so that end is filled in from the germline J gene. The chain joins TRBV5-1 to TRBJ2-7, with 8 positions matching TRBD1. The ends lost 4 bases at V and 4 bases at J; junction bases unmatched: 7. CDR3 length: 14 residues. The germline gives CDR1 SGHRS, CDR2 YFSETQ. The sequenced CDR3 bases are TGCGCCAGCAGCACCCGACAGGGGAATTACGAG. Its translation is CASSTRQGNYE. The CDR3 in full is CASSTRQGNYEQYF.

CDR3 protein: CASSPDRGRVVSNEKLFF. The CDR3 bases that were read are TGTGCCAGCAGCCCTGACAGGGGGCGGGTAGTATCTAATGAAAAA. The chain carries TRBV7-8 and TRBJ1-4; 10 bases are a match to TRBD1. The observed sequence ends 3 residues before the CDR3 terminus, with the missing tail filled in from the germline J gene. The germline V gene has CDR1 SGHVS and CDR2 FQNEAQ. With 5 bases clipped from V and 3 bases from J, the junction kept 12 bases outside the gene matches. The CDR3 runs to 18 residues.

Worth noting for this clone: Read data end 3 residues before the CDR3 end; the end is taken from the germline J gene. The chain combines TRBV5-1 with TRBJ2-3; TRBD2 might be the D (7 bases). The CDR3 extends over 15 amino acids. V was clipped by 6 bases and J by 2 bases, with 16 bases between them. Per the germline V gene, CDR1 is SGHRS and CDR2 is YFSETQ. The CDR3 DNA, read in part, is TGCGCCAGCAACATAGGGGGAGGGATCACAGATACG. Translated: CASNIGGGITDT. The full CDR3 protein is CASNIGGGITDTQYF.

Notes on this clone: With the read ending 3 residues before the CDR3 end, the germline J gene is used to fill in that end. The rearrangement uses TRBV30 and TRBJ2-1, with D possibly matching TRBD2 (7 bases). V lost 0 bases to trimming and J lost 4 bases, with 10 bases between them. Germline loops: CDR1 GTSNPN, CDR2 SVGIG (reference sequence). This CDR3 is built from 14 residues. The sequenced part of the CDR3 DNA is TGTGCCTGGAGTGTACAGGGAGGGTACAATGAG. Amino acids: CAWSVQGGYNE. The CDR3 in full is CAWSVQGGYNEQFF. Drawing the rest from reference TRBV30 and TRBJ2-1, the complete variable domain is SQTIHQWPATLVQPVGSPLSLECTVEGTSNPNLYWYRQAAGRGLQLLFYSVGIGQISSEVPQNLSASRPQDRQFILSSKKLLLSDSGFYLCAWSVQGGYNEQFFGPGTRLTVL.

A remark on this clone: The sequence runs out 3 residues before the end of the CDR3; the remainder is reconstructed from the germline J gene. The chain couples TRBV18 to TRBJ1-2, with a possible D match to TRBD1 (5 bases). The germline gives CDR1 KGHSH, CDR2 LQKENI. The CDR3 runs to 16 residues. The CDR3 region is CASSPPLAGGSDTYTF. The CDR3 bases that were read are TGTGCCAGCTCACCACCCCTAGCGGGGGGGTCAGATACC.

Worth noting for this clone: The DNA ends 3 residues before the CDR3 does, and the rest of the CDR3 is filled in from the germline J gene. The chain carries TRBV5-1 and TRBJ1-2; 7 nucleotides agree with TRBD1. Trimming cost V 3 bases and J 3 bases; bases outside gene matches: 11. The CDR3 runs 16 residues. In germline, CDR1 is SGHRS, CDR2 YFSETQ. CDR3 sequence: CASSSGQARSDYGYTF. The CDR3 DNA, read in part, is TGCGCCAGCAGCTCCGGACAGGCCCGGTCGGACTATGGC.

A remark on this clone: The read terminates 3 residues ahead of where the CDR3 ends, so the germline J gene completes it. V and J are TRBV5-1 and TRBJ2-1; 7 bases match TRBD2. Germline V CDR1 and CDR2: SGHRS, YFSETQ. The CDR3 is 14 amino acids. The trim removed 5 bases at V and 1 base at J, leaving 3 bases unmatched. Here the CDR3 reads CASRFSGSYNEQFF. The CDR3 DNA, read in part, is TGCGCCAGCAGGTTTAGCGGGTCCTACAATGAG.